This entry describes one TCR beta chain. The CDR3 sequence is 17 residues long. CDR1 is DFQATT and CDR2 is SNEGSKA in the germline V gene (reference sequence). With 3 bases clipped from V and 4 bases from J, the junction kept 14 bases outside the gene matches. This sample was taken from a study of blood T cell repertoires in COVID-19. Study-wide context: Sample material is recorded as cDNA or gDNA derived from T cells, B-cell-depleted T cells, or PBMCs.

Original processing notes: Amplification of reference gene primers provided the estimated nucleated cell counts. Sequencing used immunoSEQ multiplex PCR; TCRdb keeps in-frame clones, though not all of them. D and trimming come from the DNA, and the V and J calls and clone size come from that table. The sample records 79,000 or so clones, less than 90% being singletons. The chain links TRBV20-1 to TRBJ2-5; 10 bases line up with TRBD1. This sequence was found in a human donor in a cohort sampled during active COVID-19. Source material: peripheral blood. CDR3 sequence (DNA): TGCAGTGCTAGTCCCAACTTTCGGACAGGGGGAATAGAGACCCAGTACTTC. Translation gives CSASPNFRTGGIETQYF.